One and the same sample provided the 17 T cell receptor beta chains below, sequenced in a study of cytomegalovirus exposure and HLA in healthy donors. It was with 60 Vbeta and 13 Jbeta primers that the PCR ran. Measured with immunoSEQ multiplex PCR; TCRdb has only the in-frame clones, and not every one. In the table there are about 150,000 clones, approximately 80% of which are singletons. What was sequenced was PBMCs. The receptors stem from a male donor in good health and CMV-seronegative.

The table lists this clone with a count of one. This sequence joins TRBV6-5 and TRBJ2-7; D call uncertain. There are 12 residues in the CDR3. The germline V and J ends were trimmed by 6 bases and 5 bases, with 11 bases remaining between them. CDR1 and CDR2 from the germline V gene are MNHEY and SVGAGI. The CDR3 nucleotides are TGTGCCAGCAGGAACCCTGCGGACGAGCAGTACTTC. This sequence encodes CASRNPADEQYF.

This clone was picked up a small number of times. The chain couples TRBV6-7 to TRBJ1-1; D is uncertain. TRBV6-7 is identified as an open reading frame with a role that is uncertain. The CDR3 runs 15 residues. The V and J ends lost 6 bases and 3 bases respectively, with 17 bases between them. The CDR3 DNA reads as TGTGCCAGCAGCTACGGGCCGGATCTGGACACTGAAGCTTTCTTT. As protein: CASSYGPDLDTEAFF.

The rearrangement links TRBV27 to TRBJ1-4; weak D call: TRBD1 (6 bases). The CDR3 consists of 13 residues. Germline V gene sequence: CDR1 MNHEY, CDR2 SMNVEV (reference sequence). The V end was cut by 5 bases, the J end by 6 bases, with 10 bases between. CDR3 sequence (DNA): TGTGCCAGCAGTCCCCGGACAGATGAAAAACTGTTTTTT. Translation gives CASSPRTDEKLFF.

On this clone: Relative to the germline gene, one junction end is altered; a read error may explain this. This chain joins TRBV7-2 and TRBJ1-1, with D possibly matching TRBD1 (6 bases). Germline loops: CDR1 SGHTA, CDR2 FQGNSA. The CDR3 totals 14 residues. In DNA form, the CDR3 reads TGTGCCAGCAGCCTAGCAGGGGTTGACACTGAAGCTTTCTTT. Residues: CASSLAGVDTEAFF.

The chain carries TRBV5-1 and TRBJ2-3, with TRBD1 as a possible D gene (5 bases). Per the germline V gene, CDR1 is SGHRS and CDR2 is YFSETQ. The CDR3 has 16 amino acids. V was clipped by 0 bases and J by 4 bases, with 15 bases between them. CDR3 DNA sequence: TGCGCCAGCAGCTTGGTGACAGACCAATTAGCAGATACGCAGTATTTT. Protein product: CASSLVTDQLADTQYF. Together with reference TRBV5-1 and TRBJ2-3, the CDR3 gives the full variable domain: KAGVTQTPRYLIKTRGQQVTLSCSPISGHRSVSWYQQTPGQGLQFLFEYFSETQRNKGNFPGRFSGRQFSNSRSEMNVSTLELGDSALYLCASSLVTDQLADTQYFGPGTRLTVL.

Only a few counts were recorded for this clone. This sequence joins TRBV29-1 and TRBJ1-1, with a tentative D call TRBD1 (5 bases). CDR1 SQVTM and CDR2 ANQGSEA come from the germline V gene. The V end lost 2 bases, the J end lost 3 bases, and 10 bases lay between the germline ends. CDR3 length: 13 residues. The CDR3 protein is CSVETGGDTEAFF. CDR3 coding DNA: TGCAGCGTTGAAACAGGCGGGGACACTGAAGCTTTCTTT.

This clone was seen a few times. This chain joins TRBV30 and TRBJ2-7, with D possibly being TRBD2 (5 bases). Germline CDR1 GTSNPN, CDR2 SVGIG (reference sequence). V was pared by 0 bases and J by 3 bases, with 9 bases between. This CDR3 has 13 amino acids. DNA of the CDR3: TGTGCCTGGAGTGTAGGACTCAACTACGAGCAGTACTTC. This sequence encodes CAWSVGLNYEQYF.

V usage is TRBV18 and J usage is TRBJ1-1; D ambiguous. Germline lookup yields CDR1 KGHSH and CDR2 LQKENI. The CDR3 runs 12 residues. The ends were cut back, 2 bases at V and 6 bases at J, with 7 bases in the middle. The CDR3 reads CASSPTVPEAFF. For the CDR3, the DNA is TGTGCCAGCTCACCAACGGTACCTGAAGCTTTCTTT.

The chain carries TRBV5-1 and TRBJ1-6; the match to TRBD1 covers 9 bases. The V and J ends lost 1 base and 10 bases, in that order; junction bases with no gene match: 9. Germline CDR1 and CDR2: SGHRS and YFSETQ. The CDR3 is 16 residues long. CDR3 sequence: CASSLSLGQGRSPLHF. CDR3 nucleotide sequence: TGCGCCAGCAGCTTGAGTTTGGGACAGGGACGATCACCCCTCCACTTT. The full variable domain, its missing parts supplied by reference TRBV5-1 and TRBJ1-6, is KAGVTQTPRYLIKTRGQQVTLSCSPISGHRSVSWYQQTPGQGLQFLFEYFSETQRNKGNFPGRFSGRQFSNSRSEMNVSTLELGDSALYLCASSLSLGQGRSPLHFGNGTRLTVT.

The rearrangement joins TRBV18 to TRBJ2-5; the match to TRBD1 covers 9 bases. This CDR3 contains 14 residues. Trimming took 4 bases from V and 4 from J; bases not matched to a gene: 4. Germline V CDR1 and CDR2: KGHSH, LQKENI. CDR3 sequence reads: CASSRTGERETQYF. CDR3 nucleotides: TGTGCCAGCTCACGGACAGGGGAAAGAGAGACCCAGTACTTC.

V and J are TRBV5-1 and TRBJ2-5; D ambiguous. This CDR3 has 14 residues. The germline gives CDR1 SGHRS, CDR2 YFSETQ. V shed 0 bases and J shed 5 bases, with 11 bases lying between them. CDR3 region: CASSLDSSWETQYF. As DNA, the CDR3 is TGCGCCAGCAGCTTGGACTCATCGTGGGAGACCCAGTACTTC. Based on the CDR3 plus reference TRBV5-1 and TRBJ2-5, the full variable domain is KAGVTQTPRYLIKTRGQQVTLSCSPISGHRSVSWYQQTPGQGLQFLFEYFSETQRNKGNFPGRFSGRQFSNSRSEMNVSTLELGDSALYLCASSLDSSWETQYFGPGTRLLVL.

For the CDR3, the DNA is TGTGCCAGCAGTGGGGGGCGCCAAGAGACCCAGTACTTC. Translated: CASSGGRQETQYF. This chain uses TRBV2 with TRBJ2-5, with D perhaps TRBD1 (6 bases). The CDR3 is made up of 13 amino acids. Trimming took off 4 bases at V and 1 base at J, with 7 bases between the two ends. The germline gives CDR1 SNHLY, CDR2 FYNNEI.

The chain employs TRBV27 and TRBJ2-2; TRBD1 matches 7 bases. V lost 2 bases and J lost 1; bases outside the gene matches: 1. CDR1 is MNHEY and CDR2 is SMNVEV in the germline V gene (reference sequence). The CDR3 spans 15 residues. CDR3: CASSLQGENTGELFF. The CDR3 DNA sequence: TGTGCCAGCAGTTTACAGGGGGAGAACACCGGGGAGCTGTTTTTT.

The V call is TRBV10-3, the J call TRBJ2-1, with D possibly being TRBD2 (6 bases). Trimming left V 7 bases short and J 8 bases short, with 18 bases between. The CDR3 is 14 residues long. Germline assignment: CDR1 ENHRY and CDR2 SYGVKD. In DNA, the CDR3 is TGTGCCATCACCCCGTCCCCGGAGGGCGATGAGCAGTTCTTC. Translating gives CAITPSPEGDEQFF.

DNA of the CDR3: TGCGCCAGCAGCTTGGAGACAGGGGAACCCCAGTACTTC. It is translated as CASSLETGEPQYF. The rearrangement joins TRBV5-1 to TRBJ2-5; TRBD1 matches 8 bases. This CDR3 is 13 amino acids long. Germline V lookup: CDR1 SGHRS, CDR2 YFSETQ. Germline trimming cut 0 bases from V and 9 bases from J; bases unmatched to any gene: 4.

The chain is built from TRBV27 and TRBJ2-7; maybe TRBD1 (7 bases). Germline V gene sequence: CDR1 MNHEY, CDR2 SMNVEV (reference sequence). V dropped 1 base and J dropped 1 base, with 11 bases sitting between them. This CDR3 region has 15 residues. CDR3 bases: TGTGCCAGCAGTTTATATCCAGGGGGGTCCTACGAGCAGTACTTC. Translation gives CASSLYPGGSYEQYF.

The chain joins TRBV7-8 to TRBJ2-2; TRBD2 matches at 10 bases. CDR1 and CDR2 (germline): SGHVS, FQNEAQ. The CDR3 sequence is 15 residues long. Trimming cost V 4 bases and J 5 bases; bases outside gene matches: 4. In DNA, the CDR3 is TGTGCCAGCAGCTACGGGACTAGCGCTACCGGGGAGCTGTTTTTT. Its translation is CASSYGTSATGELFF.